These T cell receptor beta chains were read from a single sample in a study of regulatory T cells in long-lasting Graves disease. A single record per CDR3 protein comes from TCRdb applying MiXCR to the multiplex PCR reads. The profile shows 450,000 to 600,000 distinct CDR3 sequences, approximately 13% of them singletons. The sample was also linked to a second study, of T cells in Graves' hyperthyroidism and ophthalmopathy.

Sequenced material: peripheral blood mononuclear cells (PBMCs), taken at new diagnosis, from a patient treated with antithyroid drugs. The receptor set was obtained from a man younger than 40 with Graves disease. Each CDR3 is given with its conserved first and last residue. D genes are given only for firm matches. Rows give clone size only sometimes, using once, few, many, or a class for an expanded clone.

D | size | J | V | CDR3 | DNA
NA | many | TRBJ2-7 | TRBV5-1 | CASSLLQDPGYEQYF | TGCGCCAGCAGCTTGCTTCAGGACCCCGGCTACGAGCAGTACTTC
NA | many | TRBJ1-4 | TRBV20-1 | CSAPIGGRSEKLFF | TGCAGTGCTCCGATAGGGGGTCGGTCCGAAAAACTGTTTTTT
NA | many | TRBJ2-5 | TRBV2 | CASSRHVQETQYF | TGTGCCAGCAGCCGACACGTTCAAGAGACCCAGTACTTC
TRBD1 | many | TRBJ2-3 | TRBV5-1 | CASSLAGGTGTLASTDTQYF | TGCGCCAGCAGCTTGGCCGGAGGGACAGGGACCCTCGCCAGCACAGATACGCAGTATTTT
NA | many | TRBJ2-3 | TRBV11-2 | CASSPPVVPQYF | TGTGCCAGCAGCCCCCCGGTCGTACCGCAGTATTTT
NA | many | TRBJ2-1 | TRBV20-1 | CSAGAGSRGYNEQFF | TGCAGTGCTGGGGCGGGGAGCCGAGGTTACAATGAGCAGTTCTTC
NA | many | TRBJ1-1 | TRBV29-1 | CSVQGRQRNTEAFF | TGCAGCGTCCAGGGGAGACAGAGGAACACTGAAGCTTTCTTT
NA | few | TRBJ2-7 | TRBV12-3/TRBV12-4 | CASSSTSGYEQYF | TGTGCCAGCAGTTCGACATCAGGATACGAGCAGTACTTC
TRBD1 | many | TRBJ2-6 | TRBV2 | CASGDRASGANVLTF | TGTGCCAGCGGGGACAGGGCCTCTGGGGCCAACGTCCTGACTTTC
TRBD1 | once | TRBJ2-5 | TRBV5-1 | CASSSTGPLQETQYF | TGCGCCAGCAGCTCGACAGGGCCTCTCCAAGAGACCCAGTACTTC
TRBD1 | many | TRBJ2-5 | TRBV29-1 | CSAGTGSGETQYF | TGCAGCGCTGGGACAGGGTCGGGGGAGACCCAGTACTTC
TRBD2 | many | TRBJ2-5 | TRBV20-1 | CSAHSAGGGETQYF | TGCAGTGCCCACTCAGCGGGAGGGGGGGAGACCCAGTACTTC
TRBD2 | many | TRBJ2-3 | TRBV20-1 | CSAAPLKTSGSTDTQYF | TGCAGTGCTGCACCGCTTAAGACTAGCGGCAGCACAGATACGCAGTATTTT
NA | many | TRBJ2-3 | TRBV5-1 | CASSLAPGGARVTDTQYF | TGCGCCAGCAGCTTGGCGCCTGGCGGGGCGCGGGTCACAGATACGCAGTATTTT
NA | few | TRBJ2-7 | TRBV3-1 | CASSYSGSHTSYEQYF | TGTGCCAGCAGCTATTCAGGGTCACATACATCCTACGAGCAGTACTTC
TRBD1 | few | TRBJ1-5 | TRBV19 | CASSFLAGGGQPQHF | TGTGCCAGTAGTTTTCTTGCAGGGGGCGGTCAGCCCCAGCATTTT
NA | many | TRBJ1-4 | TRBV20-1 | CSARDFGVNEKLFF | TGCAGTGCTAGAGATTTTGGGGTTAATGAAAAACTGTTTTTT
TRBD1 | NA | TRBJ1-5 | TRBV29-1 | CSVGAGGLSQPQHF | TGCAGCGTTGGGGCAGGGGGCCTTTCCCAGCCCCAGCATTTT
NA | NA | TRBJ2-7 | TRBV18 | CASSPPLRSGNGEQYF | TGTGCCAGCTCACCACCTTTAAGGAGTGGGAATGGCGAGCAGTACTTC
TRBD2 | many | TRBJ2-7 | TRBV20-1 | CSATSGVTLYEQYF | TGCAGTGCTACTAGCGGGGTCACCCTCTACGAGCAGTACTTC
NA | many | TRBJ2-1 | TRBV12-5 | CASERYNEQFF | TGTGCTAGCGAACGGTACAATGAGCAGTTCTTC
NA | many | TRBJ2-3 | TRBV18 | CASSPRVDTDTQYF | TGTGCCAGCTCACCACGGGTCGACACAGATACGCAGTATTTT
TRBD2 | NA | TRBJ2-2 | TRBV9 | CASSPPNVAGEAGELFF | TGTGCCAGCAGCCCCCCTAATGTGGCGGGAGAAGCCGGGGAGCTGTTTTTT
NA | NA | TRBJ2-1 | TRBV4-2 | CASSRVETRSYNEQFF | TGTGCCAGCAGCCGCGTTGAGACTAGGAGCTACAATGAGCAGTTCTTC
NA | many | TRBJ2-7 | TRBV27 | CASSWGVSYEQYF | TGTGCCAGCAGTTGGGGGGTCTCCTACGAGCAGTACTTC
NA | NA | TRBJ1-2 | TRBV20-1 | CSARDPMGRDPRVKYYGYTF | TGCAGTGCTAGAGATCCAATGGGACGGGACCCCCGGGTCAAATACTATGGCTACACCTTC
TRBD1 | many | TRBJ2-7 | TRBV7-9 | CASSSMNRDRINEQYF | TGTGCCAGCAGCTCAATGAACCGGGACAGGATCAACGAGCAGTACTTC
TRBD2 | many | TRBJ2-7 | TRBV29-1 | CSVDRLLGQGSLSGRAHSYEQYF | TGCAGCGTTGACCGCTTACTGGGACAGGGCTCTCTTAGCGGGAGGGCCCACTCCTACGAGCAGTACTTC
NA | many | TRBJ2-7 | TRBV27 | CASSLKETYEQYF | TGTGCCAGCAGTTTGAAGGAGACCTACGAGCAGTACTTC
TRBD2 | NA | TRBJ2-1 | TRBV20-1 | CSADTSGREYEQFF | TGCAGTGCGGATACTAGCGGGAGGGAGTATGAGCAGTTCTTC
NA | NA | TRBJ2-2 | TRBV5-6 | CASSFVTTSYTGELFF | TGTGCCAGCAGCTTCGTGACCACAAGTTACACCGGGGAGCTGTTTTTT
NA | many | TRBJ2-3 | TRBV7-2 | CASSLEVGADTQYF | TGTGCCAGCAGCTTAGAAGTGGGAGCGGATACGCAGTATTTT
TRBD2 | many | TRBJ2-1 | TRBV10-1 | CASSESTGLADYNEQFF | TGCGCCAGCAGTGAGTCGACAGGACTAGCGGACTACAATGAGCAGTTCTTC
TRBD2 | many | TRBJ2-1 | TRBV6-2/TRBV6-3 | CASSRSGNGYNEQFF | TGTGCCAGCAGTAGGAGCGGGAACGGATACAATGAGCAGTTCTTC
NA | NA | TRBJ2-7 | TRBV4-1 | CASSQEAQGEQYF | TGCGCCAGCAGCCAAGAGGCCCAGGGGGAGCAGTACTTC
NA | NA | TRBJ1-2 | TRBV20-1 | CSASHGLDYGYTF | TGCAGTGCTAGTCACGGGTTGGACTATGGCTACACCTTC
TRBD2 | many | TRBJ2-2 | TRBV29-1 | CSVVEAGDAGELFF | TGCAGCGTTGTAGAAGCGGGAGATGCCGGGGAGCTGTTTTTT
TRBD1 | NA | TRBJ2-5 | TRBV5-6 | CASSFRDRGLRETQYF | TGTGCCAGCAGCTTCCGGGACAGGGGGCTTCGGGAGACCCAGTACTTC
NA | NA | TRBJ1-5 | TRBV6-1 | CASSEVTKSNQPQHF | TGTGCCAGCAGTGAAGTTACAAAAAGCAATCAGCCCCAGCATTTT
TRBD1 | NA | TRBJ2-5 | TRBV10-2 | CASSPKDRGVWTQYF | TGCGCCAGCAGCCCCAAGGACAGGGGGGTTTGGACCCAGTACTTC